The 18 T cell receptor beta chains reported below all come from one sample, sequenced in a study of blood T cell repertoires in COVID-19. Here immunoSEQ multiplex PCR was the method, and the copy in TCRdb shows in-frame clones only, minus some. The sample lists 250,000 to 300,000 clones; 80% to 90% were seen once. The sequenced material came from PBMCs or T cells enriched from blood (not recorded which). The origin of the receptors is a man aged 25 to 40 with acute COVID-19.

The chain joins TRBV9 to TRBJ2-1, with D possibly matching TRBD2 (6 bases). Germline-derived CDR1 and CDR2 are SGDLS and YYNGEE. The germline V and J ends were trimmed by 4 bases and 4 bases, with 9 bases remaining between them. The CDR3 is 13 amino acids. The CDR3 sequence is CASSPSEYNEQFF. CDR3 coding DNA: TGTGCCAGCAGCCCTAGCGAGTACAATGAGCAGTTCTTC.

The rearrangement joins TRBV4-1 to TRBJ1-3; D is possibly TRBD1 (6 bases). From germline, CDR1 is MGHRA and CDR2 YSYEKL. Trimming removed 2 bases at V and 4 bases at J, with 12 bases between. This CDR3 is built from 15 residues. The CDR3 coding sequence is TGCGCCAGCAGCCAACAAACAGGGTCCGGAAACACCATATATTTT. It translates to CASSQQTGSGNTIYF.

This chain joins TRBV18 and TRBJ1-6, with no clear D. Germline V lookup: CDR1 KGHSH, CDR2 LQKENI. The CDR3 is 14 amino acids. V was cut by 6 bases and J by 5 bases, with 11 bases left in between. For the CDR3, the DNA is TGTGCCAGCTCCTTGTCCAGTGATAATTCACCCCTCCACTTT. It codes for CASSLSSDNSPLHF. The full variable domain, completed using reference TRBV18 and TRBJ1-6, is NAGVMQNPRHLVRRRGQEARLRCSPMKGHSHVYWYRQLPEEGLKFMVYLQKENIIDESGMPKERFSAEFPKEGPSILRIQQVVRGDSAAYFCASSLSSDNSPLHFGNGTRLTVT.

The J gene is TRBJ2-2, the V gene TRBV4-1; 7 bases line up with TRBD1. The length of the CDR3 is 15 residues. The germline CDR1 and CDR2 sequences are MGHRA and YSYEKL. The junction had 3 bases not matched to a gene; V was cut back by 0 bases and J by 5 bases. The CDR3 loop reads CASSQEDRETGELFF. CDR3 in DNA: TGCGCCAGCAGCCAAGAAGACAGGGAGACCGGGGAGCTGTTTTTT.

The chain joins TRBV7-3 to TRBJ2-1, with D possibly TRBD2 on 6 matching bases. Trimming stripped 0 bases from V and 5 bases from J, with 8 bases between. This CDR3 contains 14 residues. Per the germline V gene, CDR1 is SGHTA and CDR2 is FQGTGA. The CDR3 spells CASSLTGLNNEQFF. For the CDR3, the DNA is TGTGCCAGCAGCTTAACGGGACTTAACAATGAGCAGTTCTTC.

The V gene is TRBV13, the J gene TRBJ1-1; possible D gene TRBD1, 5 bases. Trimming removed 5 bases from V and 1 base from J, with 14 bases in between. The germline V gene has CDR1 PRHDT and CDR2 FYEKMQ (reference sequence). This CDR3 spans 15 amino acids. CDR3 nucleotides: TGTGCCAGCAGCACCCGCGGGGCGGGGAACACTGAAGCTTTCTTT. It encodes CASSTRGAGNTEAFF.

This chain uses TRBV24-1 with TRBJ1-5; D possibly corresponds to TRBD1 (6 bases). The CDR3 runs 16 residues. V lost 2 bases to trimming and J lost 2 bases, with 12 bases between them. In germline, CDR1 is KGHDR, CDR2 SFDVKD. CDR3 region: CATSDSPSGGNQPQHF. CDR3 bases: TGTGCCACCAGTGATTCCCCCTCAGGGGGCAATCAGCCCCAGCATTTT.

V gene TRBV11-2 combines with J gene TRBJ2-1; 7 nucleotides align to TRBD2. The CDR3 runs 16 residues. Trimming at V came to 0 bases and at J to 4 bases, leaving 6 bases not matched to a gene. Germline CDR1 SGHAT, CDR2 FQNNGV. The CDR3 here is CASSLDGGSRYNEQFF. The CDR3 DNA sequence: TGTGCCAGCAGCTTAGATGGCGGGAGTAGGTACAATGAGCAGTTCTTC.

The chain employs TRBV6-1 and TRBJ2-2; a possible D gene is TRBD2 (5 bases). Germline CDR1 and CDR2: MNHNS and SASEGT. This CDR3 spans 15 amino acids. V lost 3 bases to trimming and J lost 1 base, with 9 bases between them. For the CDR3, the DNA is TGTGCCAGCAGTGATTATCGGGGGAACACCGGGGAGCTGTTTTTT. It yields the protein CASSDYRGNTGELFF.

The DNA for the CDR3 is TGTGCCAGCAGTTTACAAGTCGGGACTAATTACAATGAGCAGTTCTTC. Encoded protein: CASSLQVGTNYNEQFF. V is TRBV27 and J is TRBJ2-1; 7 bases align to TRBD2. The V gene end was trimmed by 2 bases and the J gene end by 4 bases; junction bases not matched to a gene: 8. CDR3 length: 16 residues. Looked up from germline, CDR1 is MNHEY and CDR2 is SMNVEV (reference sequence).

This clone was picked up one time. CDR3 in amino acids: CAISEGARNFYEQYV. The CDR3 nucleotides read TGTGCCATCAGTGAAGGGGCTCGAAACTTCTACGAGCAGTACGTC. This sequence joins TRBV10-3 and TRBJ2-7; possibly TRBD1 for D (5 bases). V was trimmed by 3 bases and J by 3 bases, leaving 15 bases between them. This CDR3 has 15 residues. Looked up from germline, CDR1 is ENHRY and CDR2 is SYGVKD.

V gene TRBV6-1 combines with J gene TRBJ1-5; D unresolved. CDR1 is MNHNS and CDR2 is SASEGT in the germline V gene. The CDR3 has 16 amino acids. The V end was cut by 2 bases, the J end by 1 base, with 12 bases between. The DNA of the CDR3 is TGTGCCAGCAGTGAAAGTGTTGGCAGGAGCAATCAGCCCCAGCATTTT. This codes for CASSESVGRSNQPQHF.

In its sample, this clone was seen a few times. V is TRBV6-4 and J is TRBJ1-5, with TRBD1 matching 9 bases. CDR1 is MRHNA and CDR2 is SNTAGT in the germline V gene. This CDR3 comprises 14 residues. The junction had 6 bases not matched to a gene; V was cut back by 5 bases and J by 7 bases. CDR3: CASSPGQGIQPQHF. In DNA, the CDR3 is TGTGCCAGCAGTCCGGGACAGGGTATACAGCCCCAGCATTTT.

The CDR3 DNA sequence: TGCAGTGCTAGTCTGGTAACGGCAGATACGCAGTATTTT. Amino acid sequence: CSASLVTADTQYF. The chain joins TRBV20-1 to TRBJ2-3, with unresolved D. Germline-derived CDR1 and CDR2 are DFQATT and SNEGSKA (reference sequence). This CDR3 is built from 13 residues. V gave up 3 bases and J gave up 4 bases, with 11 bases separating them.

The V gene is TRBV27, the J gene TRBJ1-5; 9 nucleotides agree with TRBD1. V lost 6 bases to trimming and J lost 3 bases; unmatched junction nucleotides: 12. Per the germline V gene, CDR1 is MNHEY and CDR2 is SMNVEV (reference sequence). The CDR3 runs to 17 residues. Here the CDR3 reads CASRPGTGLTPNQPQHF. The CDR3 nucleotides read TGTGCCAGCAGACCCGGGACAGGGCTTACCCCCAATCAGCCCCAGCATTTT.

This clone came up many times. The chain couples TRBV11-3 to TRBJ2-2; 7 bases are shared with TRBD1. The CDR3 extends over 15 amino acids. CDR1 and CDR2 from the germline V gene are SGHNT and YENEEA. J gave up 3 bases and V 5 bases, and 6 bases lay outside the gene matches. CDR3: CASSQGERDTGELFF. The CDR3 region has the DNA TGTGCCAGCAGCCAGGGGGAGAGGGACACCGGGGAGCTGTTTTTT.

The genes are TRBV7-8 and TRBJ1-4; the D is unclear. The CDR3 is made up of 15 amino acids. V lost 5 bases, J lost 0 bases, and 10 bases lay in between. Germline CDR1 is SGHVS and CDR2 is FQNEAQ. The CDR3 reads CASSPPPATNEKLFF. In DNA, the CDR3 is TGTGCCAGCAGCCCCCCCCCTGCAACTAATGAAAAACTGTTTTTT.

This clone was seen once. The CDR3 nucleotides read TGTGCCAGCAGCTTAAATAGCGGGATGGCCGGGGAGCTGTTTTTT. Its protein is CASSLNSGMAGELFF. The chain is built from TRBV7-3 and TRBJ2-2, with 8 bases matching TRBD2. The CDR3 contains 15 residues. With 1 base clipped from V and 6 bases from J, the junction kept 4 bases outside the gene matches. The V gene's germline CDR1 is SGHTA and CDR2 FQGTGA. Complete variable domain (other parts from reference TRBV7-3 and TRBJ2-2): GAGVSQTPSNKVTEKGKYVELRCDPISGHTALYWYRQSLGQGPEFLIYFQGTGAADDSGLPNDRFFAVRPEGSVSTLKIQRTERGDSAVYLCASSLNSGMAGELFFGEGSRLTVL.